This T cell receptor (beta chain) was captured in a study of blood T cell repertoires in COVID-19. Study-wide background: COVID-19 samples from acute and convalescent phases originated in the United States, Italy and Spain. T cells, B-cell-depleted T cells, or PBMCs supplied cDNA or gDNA.

Germline trimming cut 1 base from V and 1 base from J; bases unmatched to any gene: 7. CDR1 is MDHEN, CDR2 SYDVKM, per germline. This CDR3 has 16 residues. As processed by the authors: Nucleated cell number was recorded as an estimate derived from reference gene primer amplification. The assay was immunoSEQ multiplex PCR, and TCRdb's table has in-frame clones only and misses some. That table gives V, J and clone size, and the DNA gave D and trimming. The data contain around 270,000 clones, roughly 90% of them singletons. The chain has TRBV28 and TRBJ2-7, with 7 bases fitting TRBD1. This TCR derives from a man aged 30-40 years with acute or convalescent COVID-19. Sequenced material: peripheral blood. The CDR3 nucleotides read TGTGCCAGCAGTTTATTAGGGGGCCGCCGTTCCTACGAGCAGTACTTC. Its translation is CASSLLGGRRSYEQYF.